This TCR beta chain derives from a study of technical replicates of blood from several donors. Profiled with immunoSEQ multiplex PCR; TCRdb holds only in-frame clones, not every one. The data show 65,000 to 70,000 clones, 88% seen once. The CDR3 length is 13 residues. V lost 4 bases to trimming and J lost 4 bases, with 9 bases between them. CDR1 is MNHEY, CDR2 SMNVEV, per germline (reference sequence). The TCR originated in a human donor in good health. Some clones in this sample may be carry-over from other donors' samples. The chain recombines TRBV27 with TRBJ2-3, with a tentative D call TRBD2 (5 bases). The sample consisted of PBMCs. The CDR3 DNA reads TGTGCCAGCAGTTGGCTAGCAGCAGATACGCAGTATTTT. Protein sequence: CASSWLAADTQYF.